This T cell receptor (beta chain) was documented in a study of T cell responses to AZD1222 COVID-19 vaccine. Note on this clone: What it binds is not known.

Only in-frame clones appear in the TCRdb table, and some are missing; sequencing was by immunoSEQ multiplex PCR. The table lists roughly 150,000 clones, 90% of them singletons. This CDR3 comprises 11 residues. Germline CDR1 and CDR2: SNHLY and FYNNEI. V was shortened by 5 bases and J by 7 bases, with 8 bases between the two germline ends. Broader study findings: Unmutated variant regions reportedly attract nearly half of all spike-specific TCRs.

The origin of this receptor is an adult who received the AZD1222 COVID-19 vaccine. The gene calls are TRBV2 and TRBJ1-1, with unresolved D. The sequenced sample was peripheral blood, obtained 28 days after the second AZD1222 dose. CDR3 loop: CASSITNEAFF. The CDR3 DNA sequence: TGTGCCAGCAGTATTACCAATGAAGCTTTCTTT.